The TCR beta chain under discussion was sequenced for a study of Ad26.COV2.S vaccination and SARS-CoV-2 variants. Study context: Donor got 5x10^10 or 1x10^11 viral particles of Ad26.COV2.S.

Treatment of the sample: roughly 18 received Ad26.COV2.S at low or high dose, single or two shots; five or six received placebo; per-sample allocation not given. Sampling happened 63 days after the first vaccine or placebo injection. As its vector, the vaccine had Ad26, which expressed Wuhan-strain SARS-CoV-2 spike. Germline V gives CDR1 ENHRY, CDR2 SYGVKD. V was cut by 2 bases and J by 2 bases, with 4 bases left in between. This CDR3 contains 12 residues. Details on this clone: Its specificity is not known.

The method was immunoSEQ multiplex PCR; TCRdb's version includes in-frame clones alone and lacks a portion of them. The sample carries some 450,000 clones, 80% to 95% recorded once. Points from the study as a whole: The placebo group had lower spike-specific TCR breadth than the vaccine recipients did. Similar non-spike TCR breadth was observed in recipients of vaccine and of placebo.

The sequences come from peripheral blood, collected in a trial of Ad26.COV2.S vaccine versus placebo. The receptor was derived from a person between 18 and 65 years old who received the Ad26.COV2.S COVID-19 vaccine or a placebo. V is TRBV10-3 and J is TRBJ2-7, with D hard to call. The CDR3 sequence: CAISEDTYEQYF. The CDR3 coding sequence is TGTGCCATCAGTGAGGACACCTACGAGCAGTACTTC.